The clone carrying this TCR beta chain has a handful of counts. Its matching antigen is unknown. Each CDR3 protein gets one entry after TCRdb re-called the 5' RACE reads with MiXCR. The sample consists of 140,000 or so distinct CDR3 sequences, 6% to 6.5% of them appearing once. In germline, CDR1 is DFQATT, CDR2 SNEGSKA (reference sequence). V lost 5 bases, J lost 4 bases, and 7 bases stayed unmatched. The CDR3 has 14 residues. The data were obtained in a study of T-cell memory formation after mild COVID-19. Study-wide points: Among CD4+ contracting clones, most were CM and EM, and CD8+ ones EMRA. What remained unconfirmed was the SARS-CoV-2 specificity of second-wave clones peaking on day 37. Clones contracting over day 15 to 85 were CD4/CD8 balanced, with later expanders leaning CD4+.

Sequencing was done on a sample of PBMCs or a T cell subset sorted from them (not recorded which). The receptor's source is an adult woman who had mild COVID-19 (a few samples of this study predate the infection). Cell type and time point are not known. The gene calls are TRBV20-1 and TRBJ2-2; 7 bases are shared with TRBD2. The CDR3 coding sequence is TGCAGTGCTCCGGGGGGAGGGTCCACCGGGGAGCTGTTTTTT. Its protein is CSAPGGGSTGELFF.